These 5 T cell receptor beta chains were all obtained from the same sample, sequenced in a study of shared clonotypes between healthy human individuals. Naive CD8 cells comprised CD45RO-negative, CCR7-positively selected cells, excluding terminally differentiated effector memory CD45RA+ cells. TCRdb keeps only in-frame clones here, not all; method: immunoSEQ multiplex PCR. The profile covers around 1,900,000 clones, with over 85% appearing a single time and more than 1.5% taken by the ten largest. Sequencing used naive CD8+ T cells from PBMCs. The receptors derive from a man aged 18 to 29 in good health. Some clones in this sample may be carry-over from other donors' samples.

This chain joins TRBV28 and TRBJ2-7; 7 bases are a match to TRBD1. Germline trimming cut 3 bases from V and 3 bases from J; bases unmatched to any gene: 8. CDR1 and CDR2 (germline): MDHEN, SYDVKM. The CDR3 is 15 amino acids. As DNA, the CDR3 is TGTGCCAGCAGTTTCCTCCCGGGACAGCACTACGAGCAGTACTTC. This translates into CASSFLPGQHYEQYF.

This clone was seen once. The chain joins TRBV28 to TRBJ2-1; 9 bases align to TRBD2. This CDR3 has 14 amino acids. Germline V lookup: CDR1 MDHEN, CDR2 SYDVKM. V trimming: 5 bases; J trimming: 9 bases; junction bases outside the gene matches: 8. CDR3 in amino acids: CASSPLGLAPEQFF. The CDR3 nucleotides are TGTGCCAGCAGTCCGCTGGGACTAGCCCCTGAGCAGTTCTTC.

This chain links TRBV5-1 with TRBJ2-1; the match to TRBD2 covers 8 bases. The CDR3 is 14 residues long. Germline loops: CDR1 SGHRS, CDR2 YFSETQ. The junction had 5 bases not matched to a gene; V was cut back by 1 base and J by 8 bases. CDR3 loop: CASSLMPGRDEQFF. Here the CDR3 DNA reads TGCGCCAGCAGCTTGATGCCCGGGAGGGATGAGCAGTTCTTC. Combining the CDR3 with reference TRBV5-1 and TRBJ2-1 gives the whole variable domain KAGVTQTPRYLIKTRGQQVTLSCSPISGHRSVSWYQQTPGQGLQFLFEYFSETQRNKGNFPGRFSGRQFSNSRSEMNVSTLELGDSALYLCASSLMPGRDEQFFGPGTRLTVL.

This chain joins TRBV6-5 and TRBJ2-1; D is unresolved. CDR1 MNHEY and CDR2 SVGAGI come from the germline V gene. This CDR3 is 16 amino acids long. V lost 0 bases, J lost 7 bases, and 16 bases lay in between. The CDR3 bases are TGTGCCAGCAGTTACTCCCCTCGTACAAGGAAAAATGAGCAGTTCTTC. It is translated as CASSYSPRTRKNEQFF.

The genes are TRBV11-2 and TRBJ2-6, with D maybe TRBD1 (6 bases). V dropped 2 bases and J dropped 0 bases, with 11 bases sitting between them. Germline values: CDR1 SGHAT, CDR2 FQNNGV. The CDR3 runs 17 residues. The CDR3 bases are TGTGCCAGCAGCTTAAACAGGGCAAGCTCTGGGGCCAACGTCCTGACTTTC. It yields the protein CASSLNRASSGANVLTF.